The 32 T cell receptor beta chains below come from one sample, sequenced in a study of blood T cells in healthy people across ages. Through a sample-barcoded 5' primer and a J-beta primer mix, a second PCR was run for roughly 7 to 12 cycles. TCRdb re-analysed the 5' RACE reads in MiXCR, keeping a single row per CDR3 protein. This sample has some 760,000 distinct CDR3 sequences; just under 25% occur once, and the top ten carry more than 7.5%. The sample also formed part of further work on T cells of mothers and their children.

The specimen was blood. Source of these receptors: a boy between 10 and 17 years old in good health.

The J gene is TRBJ2-5, the V gene TRBV29-1, with D unclear. The closer fit of TRBJ2-7 to the DNA end suggests the J call may be wrong. This CDR3 has 12 amino acids. CDR1 SQVTM and CDR2 ANQGSEA come from the germline V gene. The CDR3 is CSVDGLNYEQYF. The CDR3 DNA reads as TGCAGCGTAGACGGGCTAAACTACGAGCAGTACTTC.

About this clonotype itself: A read error may account for a junction end that differs from germline. V usage is TRBV9 and J usage is TRBJ2-5; the D is unclear. Germline assignment: CDR1 SGDLS and CDR2 YYNGEE. The CDR3 runs to 14 residues. CDR3 sequence: CARSARSDGGTQYF. CDR3 DNA: TGTGCCCGCAGCGCCCGGTCGGACGGCGGGACCCAGTACTTC.

A few counts support this clonotype. This sequence joins TRBV9 and TRBJ2-3; the D gene is possibly TRBD2 (5 bases). Germline V CDR1 and CDR2: SGDLS, YYNGEE. V gave up 3 bases and J gave up 2 bases, with 10 bases separating them. The CDR3 runs to 14 residues. The CDR3 loop reads CASSGSGSTDTQYF. The CDR3 nucleotides are TGTGCCAGCAGCGGATCGGGATCCACAGATACGCAGTATTTT. The full variable domain, its missing parts supplied by reference TRBV9 and TRBJ2-3, is DSGVTQTPKHLITATGQRVTLRCSPRSGDLSVYWYQQSLDQGLQFLIQYYNGEERAKGNILERFSAQQFPDLHSELNLSSLELGDSALYFCASSGSGSTDTQYFGPGTRLTVL.

This chain uses TRBV28 with TRBJ2-1, with D possibly TRBD2 on 6 matching bases. Germline lookup yields CDR1 MDHEN and CDR2 SYDVKM. The CDR3 has 15 amino acids. V gave up 7 bases and J gave up 3 bases, with 16 bases separating them. CDR3 sequence (DNA): TGTGCCAGCAAACCCCGGAGGGTCGACTACAATGAGCAGTTCTTC. Residues: CASKPRRVDYNEQFF.

The chain carries TRBV6-6 and TRBJ1-1; tentative D call: TRBD1 (5 bases). This CDR3 comprises 13 residues. CDR1 and CDR2 (germline): MNHNY, SVGAGI (reference sequence). V was trimmed by 4 bases and J by 9 bases, leaving 15 bases between them. Here the CDR3 reads CASSWGGREKAFF. For the CDR3, the DNA is TGTGCCAGCAGTTGGGGGGGAAGGGAAAAAGCTTTCTTT.

A few counts support this clonotype. V usage is TRBV9 and J usage is TRBJ2-1; 8 bases agree with TRBD2. After removal of 6 bases from V and 0 bases from J, the junction contained 8 bases not matched to a gene. Per the germline V gene, CDR1 is SGDLS and CDR2 is YYNGEE. The CDR3 totals 16 residues. DNA of the CDR3: TGTGCCAGCACCCGGACTAGCACGAGCTCCTACAATGAGCAGTTCTTC. Translation gives CASTRTSTSSYNEQFF.

This clonotype was detected a few times. This chain uses TRBV29-1 with TRBJ2-7, with TRBD1 matching 9 bases. Looked up from germline, CDR1 is SQVTM and CDR2 is ANQGSEA. Trimming removed 5 bases from V and 0 bases from J; junction bases left unmatched: 2. This CDR3 region has 13 residues. DNA for the CDR3: TGCAGCGTTCGGGACAGGGACTCCTACGAGCAGTACTTC. Translation gives CSVRDRDSYEQYF.

The chain is built from TRBV7-3 and TRBJ2-7, with 7 nucleotides matching TRBD1. Losses at the gene ends were 4 bases for V and 6 bases for J; bases not matched to a gene: 6. From germline, CDR1 is SGHTA and CDR2 FQGTGA. The CDR3 sequence is 13 residues long. The chain's CDR3 is CASSSQTGIEQYF. The CDR3 DNA reads as TGTGCCAGCAGCTCCCAGACAGGGATCGAGCAGTACTTC. The variable domain in full, completed from reference TRBV7-3 and TRBJ2-7, reads GAGVSQTPSNKVTEKGKYVELRCDPISGHTALYWYRQSLGQGPEFLIYFQGTGAADDSGLPNDRFFAVRPEGSVSTLKIQRTERGDSAVYLCASSSQTGIEQYFGPGTRLTVT.

The rearrangement links TRBV10-3 to TRBJ2-1; D remains unclear. CDR1 ENHRY and CDR2 SYGVKD come from the germline V gene. V lost 6 bases and J lost 4, with 4 bases in between. The CDR3 runs to 11 residues. The CDR3 here is CAIRVYNEQFF. CDR3 DNA: TGTGCCATCAGGGTTTACAATGAGCAGTTCTTC.

This clonotype has only a few counts. The chain combines TRBV4-1 with TRBJ2-7; D is possibly TRBD2 (6 bases). Per the germline V gene, CDR1 is MGHRA and CDR2 is YSYEKL. V was shortened by 0 bases and J by 0 bases, with 12 bases between the two germline ends. The CDR3 is 16 amino acids. In DNA, the CDR3 is TGCGCCAGCAGCCAAGATAGTGGGGGGAACTCCTACGAGCAGTACTTC. It specifies CASSQDSGGNSYEQYF.

The gene calls are TRBV7-9 and TRBJ1-4; the match to TRBD1 covers 7 bases. CDR1 and CDR2 from the germline V gene are SEHNR and FQNEAQ (reference sequence). This CDR3 region has 15 residues. V gave up 5 bases and J gave up 7 bases; unmatched junction bases: 10. The CDR3 sequence: CASSGDSPEPEKLFF. CDR3 bases: TGTGCCAGCAGCGGGGACAGCCCGGAGCCTGAAAAACTGTTTTTT.

The chain carries TRBV5-5 and TRBJ1-2; TRBD1 agrees at 7 bases. After removal of 0 bases from V and 3 bases from J, the junction contained 8 bases not matched to a gene. The CDR3 consists of 16 residues. The germline V gene encodes CDR1 SGHKS and CDR2 YYEKEE (reference sequence). CDR3 bases: TGTGCCAGCAGCTTGGCCTTGGAGGGGGCTTACTATGGCTACACCTTC. Amino acid sequence: CASSLALEGAYYGYTF.

CDR3 protein: CASSLGVAEGYEQYF. The CDR3 nucleotides read TGTGCCAGCAGTTTAGGGGTAGCGGAGGGCTACGAGCAGTACTTC. The rearrangement links TRBV28 to TRBJ2-5; D perhaps matches TRBD2 (6 bases). The last part of the DNA fits TRBJ2-7 better; the J call may be wrong. Germline loops: CDR1 MDHEN, CDR2 SYDVKM. CDR3 length equals 15 residues.

V usage is TRBV6-6 and J usage is TRBJ1-1; D gene uncertain. The CDR3 loop spans 14 amino acids. The V and J ends lost 0 bases and 0 bases respectively, with 5 bases between them. Germline V CDR1 and CDR2: MNHNY, SVGAGI (reference sequence). The CDR3 loop is CASSYSHLNTEAFF. As DNA, the CDR3 is TGTGCCAGCAGTTACTCACATTTGAACACTGAAGCTTTCTTT.

With regard to this clonotype: One junction end disagrees with the germline gene, perhaps due to a read error. This chain uses TRBV9 with TRBJ2-1; 7 bases match TRBD1. Germline V gene lookup returns CDR1 SGDLS and CDR2 YYNGEE. This CDR3 has 14 amino acids. The CDR3 protein is CASSADRVENEQLF. Written as DNA, the CDR3 is TGTGCCAGCAGCGCCGACAGGGTGGAGAATGAGCAGCTCTTC.

This clonotype showed up just a few times. This sequence joins TRBV29-1 and TRBJ2-1; D is tentatively TRBD1 or TRBD2 (5 bases each). Germline V gene sequence: CDR1 SQVTM, CDR2 ANQGSEA. The CDR3 covers 13 residues. V was pared by 6 bases and J by 8 bases, with 17 bases between. As DNA, the CDR3 is TGCAGCGTCCACAGGAGGCTAGGGGATGAGCAGTTCTTC. This codes for CSVHRRLGDEQFF.

The sample holds a few counts of this clonotype. Without the conserved terminal phenylalanine or tryptophan, this CDR3 likely stems from a read error. It is unclear where the CDR3 begins or ends on the DNA, so no DNA is shown, and the CDR3 is as TCRdb lists it. This rearrangement joins TRBV12-5 to TRBJ2-7; TRBD1, the D gene given by the table, was not confirmed from the DNA. Germline CDR1 and CDR2: LGHNT and FRNRAP. The length of the CDR3 is 10 amino acids, counting both ends. The CDR3 sequence: CASGLCPLVG.

The J gene is TRBJ1-3, the V gene TRBV29-1; D is unresolved. V was shortened by 4 bases and J by 4 bases, with 11 bases between the two germline ends. The CDR3 length is 13 residues. CDR1 and CDR2 from the germline V gene are SQVTM and ANQGSEA. CDR3 protein: CSVVQRLGNTIYF. CDR3 in DNA: TGCAGCGTTGTGCAGCGTCTCGGAAACACCATATATTTT.

DNA for the CDR3: TGCAGCGTTGGATCAGATACGCAGTATTTT. Protein: CSVGSDTQYF. The V and J genes are TRBV29-1 and TRBJ2-3, with D hard to call. Germline CDR1 is SQVTM and CDR2 is ANQGSEA. CDR3 size: 10 residues. Trimming took 4 bases from V and 4 from J, leaving 3 bases between them.

The chain joins TRBV9 to TRBJ2-3, with D unresolved. CDR1 and CDR2 (germline): SGDLS, YYNGEE. V lost 4 bases to trimming and J lost 2 bases, with 14 bases between them. The CDR3 length is 15 residues. The CDR3 DNA is TGTGCCAGCAGCTCCTCCGGAATTTACACAGATACGCAGTATTTT. Encoded protein: CASSSSGIYTDTQYF.

The chain recombines TRBV4-1 with TRBJ1-2; D gene unclear. Germline CDR1 reads MGHRA; CDR2 reads YSYEKL. V lost 1 base and J lost 3, with 12 bases in between. This CDR3 contains 15 residues. This chain's CDR3 is CASSQGEGRYYGYTF. The CDR3 DNA reads TGCGCCAGCAGCCAAGGAGAGGGCAGGTACTATGGCTACACCTTC.

The rearrangement joins TRBV6-5 to TRBJ2-6; D call uncertain. This CDR3 is 22 amino acids long. Germline V lookup: CDR1 MNHEY, CDR2 SVGAGI. The germline V and J ends were trimmed by 0 bases and 0 bases, with 24 bases remaining between them. This CDR3 reads CASSYSYDRSQGRISGANVLTF. Written as DNA, the CDR3 is TGTGCCAGCAGTTACTCGTACGATAGGTCTCAAGGGCGCATCTCTGGGGCCAACGTCCTGACTTTC.

The CDR3 sequence is CASSSPAGTSGYNEQFF. CDR3 sequence (DNA): TGTGCCAGCAGTTCCCCGGCCGGGACTAGCGGATATAATGAGCAGTTCTTC. J is TRBJ2-1 and V is TRBV12-3 or TRBV12-4, with TRBD2 matching over 11 bases. With 4 bases clipped from V and 7 bases from J, the junction kept 12 bases outside the gene matches. The CDR3 extends over 17 amino acids.

This chain connects TRBV7-9 to TRBJ2-5; D might be TRBD2 (6 bases). The DNA end lines up better with TRBJ2-7; the J call may be wrong. Germline V gene lookup returns CDR1 SEHNR and CDR2 FQNEAQ (reference sequence). The CDR3 sequence is 12 residues long. For the CDR3, the DNA is TGTGCCAGCAGTCGGGACTTCTACGAGCAGTACTTC. It yields the protein CASSRDFYEQYF.

The V call is TRBV18, the J call TRBJ2-5; D gene ambiguous. The germline V gene encodes CDR1 KGHSH and CDR2 LQKENI. Deletions cut 1 base from V and 3 bases from J, with 3 bases between. This CDR3 is built from 12 residues. CDR3 amino acids: CASSPLKETQYF. The CDR3 DNA is TGTGCCAGCTCACCACTTAAAGAGACCCAGTACTTC. Combining the CDR3 with reference TRBV18 and TRBJ2-5 gives the whole variable domain NAGVMQNPRHLVRRRGQEARLRCSPMKGHSHVYWYRQLPEEGLKFMVYLQKENIIDESGMPKERFSAEFPKEGPSILRIQQVVRGDSAAYFCASSPLKETQYFGPGTRLLVL.

This sequence joins TRBV2 and TRBJ1-6; maybe TRBD1 (6 bases). The V end lost 8 bases, the J end lost 8 bases, and 13 bases lay between the germline ends. Germline loops: CDR1 SNHLY, CDR2 FYNNEI. The CDR3 has 13 residues. The CDR3 region has the DNA TGTGCCAGCTTGGACAGAACCGATTCACCCCTCCACTTT. Amino acids: CASLDRTDSPLHF.

This clonotype came up a few times. Germline and junction disagree at one end, which may indicate a read error. The gene calls are TRBV3-1 and TRBJ2-5; D is undetermined. The closer fit of TRBJ2-1 to the DNA end suggests the J call may be wrong. The CDR3 is made up of 13 amino acids. CDR1 and CDR2 (germline): LGHDT, YNNKEL (reference sequence). The CDR3, as DNA: TGTGCCAGCAACCAAGAACTAAACAATGAGCAGTTCTTC. As protein: CASNQELNNEQFF.

For this clonotype: A junction end diverges from the germline sequence, so it may reflect a read error. The chain recombines TRBV7-9 with TRBJ1-4; TRBD1 matches 8 bases. Germline-derived CDR1 and CDR2 are SEHNR and FQNEAQ (reference sequence). This CDR3 has 14 amino acids. The CDR3: CASSNRGSGETLFF. As DNA, the CDR3 is TGTGCCAGCAGCAACAGGGGGTCCGGTGAAACACTGTTTTTT. The variable domain in full, completed from reference TRBV7-9 and TRBJ1-4, reads DTGVSQNPRHKITKRGQNVTFRCDPISEHNRLYWYRQTLGQGPEFLTYFQNEAQLEKSRLLSDRFSAERPKGSFSTLEIQRTEQGDSAMYLCASSNRGSGETLFFGSGTQLSVL.

This clonotype was observed a handful of times. This chain joins TRBV6-5 and TRBJ2-5; D is possibly TRBD1 (6 bases). The DNA end lines up better with TRBJ2-7; the J call may be wrong. CDR3 size: 16 residues. CDR1 and CDR2 from the germline V gene are MNHEY and SVGAGI. The chain's CDR3 is CASKPNRALVSFEQYF. Here the CDR3 DNA reads TGTGCCAGCAAACCAAACAGGGCTCTCGTCTCGTTCGAGCAGTACTTC.

There are a few counts of this clonotype. The chain employs TRBV4-2 and TRBJ2-5; 10 nucleotides match TRBD2. The CDR3 loop spans 18 amino acids. Losses at the gene ends were 0 bases for V and 1 base for J; bases not matched to a gene: 8. Germline-derived CDR1 and CDR2 are LGHNA and YNFKEQ. The CDR3 nucleotides are TGTGCCAGCAGCCAAGAAGAGCGGGGGGGCATCCTCCAAGAGACCCAGTACTTC. It translates to CASSQEERGGILQETQYF.

This clonotype was recorded a few times. V and J are TRBV6-5 and TRBJ2-4, with 7 bases identical to TRBD2. V trimming: 2 bases; J trimming: 0 bases; junction bases outside the gene matches: 4. This CDR3 region has 16 residues. The germline gives CDR1 MNHEY, CDR2 SVGAGI. In nucleotides, the CDR3 is TGTGCCAGCAGTTACGGGGGGGACCTAGCCAAAAACATTCAGTACTTC. Amino acids: CASSYGGDLAKNIQYF.

The J gene is TRBJ1-2, the V gene TRBV7-9; TRBD1 might be the D (5 bases). V was clipped by 7 bases and J by 8 bases, with 20 bases between them. Looked up from germline, CDR1 is SEHNR and CDR2 is FQNEAQ (reference sequence). The length of the CDR3 is 14 residues. CDR3 amino acids: CASIVLREGVGYTF. For the CDR3, the DNA is TGTGCCAGCATCGTCCTCCGGGAAGGGGTCGGCTACACCTTC.